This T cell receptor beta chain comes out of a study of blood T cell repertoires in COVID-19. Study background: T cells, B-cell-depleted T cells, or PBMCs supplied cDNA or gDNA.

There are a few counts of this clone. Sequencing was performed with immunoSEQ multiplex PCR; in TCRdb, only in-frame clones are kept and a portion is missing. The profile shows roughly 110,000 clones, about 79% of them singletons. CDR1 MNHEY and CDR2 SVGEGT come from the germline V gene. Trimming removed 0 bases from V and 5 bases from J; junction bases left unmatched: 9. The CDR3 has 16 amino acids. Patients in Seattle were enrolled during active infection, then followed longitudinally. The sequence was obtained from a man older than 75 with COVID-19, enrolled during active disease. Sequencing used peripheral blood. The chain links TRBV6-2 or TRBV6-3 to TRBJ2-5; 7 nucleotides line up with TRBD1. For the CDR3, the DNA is TGTGCCAGCAGTTACTCGTGGGACAGACCATTGGAGACCCAGTACTTC. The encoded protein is CASSYSWDRPLETQYF.